This T cell receptor (beta chain) was identified during a study of blood T cell repertoires in COVID-19. On the study more broadly: The analysed material was cDNA or gDNA that came from T cells, B-cell-depleted T cells, or PBMCs.

Profiled with immunoSEQ multiplex PCR; TCRdb holds only in-frame clones, not every one. Seen here are approximately 82,000 clones, around 88% observed once, and the top ten hold about 18%. CDR1 and CDR2 (germline): MNHNS, SASEGT. V lost 3 bases to trimming and J lost 7 bases; unmatched junction nucleotides: 10. The length of the CDR3 is 16 residues. The receptor was isolated from a woman aged 60-75 years with acute or convalescent COVID-19. The sample was peripheral blood. The gene calls are TRBV6-1 and TRBJ2-1; TRBD1 aligns across 9 bases. DNA of the CDR3: TGTGCCAGCAGTGACCTTTGGGGGACAGGGAAAAATGAGCAGTTCTTC. Its protein product is CASSDLWGTGKNEQFF.